This entry lists 10 T cell receptor beta chains sequenced from one sample in a study of T cell responses to AZD1222 COVID-19 vaccine. Sequenced by immunoSEQ multiplex PCR; TCRdb stores in-frame clones only, minus some. This sample has some 150,000 clones; 88% occur once, and the top ten carry approximately 15%. Sequencing was performed on peripheral blood, taken on day 0 of AZD1222 vaccination. The receptors derive from an adult in good health.

The V gene is TRBV9, the J gene TRBJ2-5, with D possibly being TRBD1 or TRBD2 (6 bases each). Germline CDR1 and CDR2: SGDLS and YYNGEE. CDR3 length: 15 residues. V lost 0 bases, J lost 1 base, and 10 bases lay in between. CDR3 DNA sequence: TGTGCCAGCAGCGTAGGGGGGGCCATCCAAGAGACCCAGTACTTC. Protein sequence: CASSVGGAIQETQYF.

The chain links TRBV7-2 to TRBJ1-2, with unresolved D. CDR3 length: 14 amino acids. The V end was cut by 2 bases, the J end by 5 bases, with 12 bases between. Germline CDR1 SGHTA, CDR2 FQGNSA. This CDR3 is CASSLYDPTYGYTF. DNA of the CDR3: TGTGCCAGCAGCTTATATGACCCTACGTATGGCTACACCTTC.

The rearrangement joins TRBV6-5 to TRBJ1-1; D may be TRBD1 (5 bases). Per germline, CDR1 MNHEY and CDR2 SVGAGI. V gave up 8 bases and J gave up 3 bases, with 16 bases separating them. CDR3 length: 14 residues. CDR3 DNA sequence: TGTGCCAGCCGAGTCGTGGGGGGTTACACTGAAGCTTTCTTT. As protein: CASRVVGGYTEAFF.

This chain joins TRBV6-6 and TRBJ1-1; D may be TRBD1 (5 bases). This CDR3 has 13 amino acids. Germline lookup yields CDR1 MNHNY and CDR2 SVGAGI (reference sequence). Trimming cost V 8 bases and J 2 bases, with 12 bases left between them. The DNA for the CDR3 is TGTGCCAGCGGGCCCAGGGATAACACTGAAGCTTTCTTT. It specifies CASGPRDNTEAFF.

This chain connects TRBV30 to TRBJ1-5; a possible D gene is TRBD1 (5 bases). The CDR3 totals 14 residues. Germline values: CDR1 GTSNPN, CDR2 SVGIG (reference sequence). V was shortened by 2 bases and J by 0 bases, with 8 bases between the two germline ends. As DNA, the CDR3 is TGTGCCTGGAGTCTGACAGTTAGCAATCAGCCCCAGCATTTT. It is translated as CAWSLTVSNQPQHF.

The rearrangement joins TRBV10-2 to TRBJ2-5, with TRBD1 identical over 7 bases. V lost 2 bases, J lost 1 base, and 4 bases stayed unmatched. CDR1 is WSHSY and CDR2 is SAAADI in the germline V gene. This CDR3 region has 15 residues. The CDR3 loop is CASSEGGTVQETQYF. The DNA for the CDR3 is TGCGCCAGCAGTGAGGGTGGGACAGTCCAAGAGACCCAGTACTTC.

This clone showed up just once. V usage is TRBV6-5 and J usage is TRBJ1-1, with D possibly being TRBD1 (6 bases). V lost 2 bases and J 2 bases, leaving 12 bases between the germline ends. CDR3 size: 15 residues. Per germline, CDR1 MNHEY and CDR2 SVGAGI. The chain's CDR3 is CASSYGTSINTEAFF. Here the CDR3 DNA reads TGTGCCAGCAGTTACGGGACAAGCATCAACACTGAAGCTTTCTTT.

The CDR3: CASSQQLGLKNYGYTF. The CDR3 coding sequence is TGCGCCAGCAGCCAGCAATTGGGGCTAAAAAACTATGGCTACACCTTC. The chain joins TRBV4-3 to TRBJ1-2; D possibly corresponds to TRBD1 (5 bases). Trimming cost V 3 bases and J 2 bases, with 16 bases left between them. Germline CDR1 is LGHNA and CDR2 is YSLEER. CDR3 length: 16 residues.

V is TRBV24-1 and J is TRBJ1-2; D might be TRBD1 (5 bases). CDR3 length: 13 amino acids. Germline CDR1 and CDR2: KGHDR and SFDVKD. V was shortened by 6 bases and J by 6 bases, with 13 bases between the two germline ends. This chain's CDR3 is CATSSQGTDGYTF. Here the CDR3 DNA reads TGTGCCACCAGTTCTCAGGGAACGGATGGCTACACCTTC.

The chain has TRBV9 and TRBJ1-2, with 7 bases identical to TRBD1. The CDR3 is made up of 16 amino acids. Germline V gene data show CDR1 as SGDLS and CDR2 as YYNGEE. The V and J ends lost 6 bases and 0 bases, in that order; junction bases with no gene match: 11. In DNA form, the CDR3 reads TGTGCCAGCACTCCAACCCCGCAGGGGGCTAACTATGGCTACACCTTC. It codes for CASTPTPQGANYGYTF.